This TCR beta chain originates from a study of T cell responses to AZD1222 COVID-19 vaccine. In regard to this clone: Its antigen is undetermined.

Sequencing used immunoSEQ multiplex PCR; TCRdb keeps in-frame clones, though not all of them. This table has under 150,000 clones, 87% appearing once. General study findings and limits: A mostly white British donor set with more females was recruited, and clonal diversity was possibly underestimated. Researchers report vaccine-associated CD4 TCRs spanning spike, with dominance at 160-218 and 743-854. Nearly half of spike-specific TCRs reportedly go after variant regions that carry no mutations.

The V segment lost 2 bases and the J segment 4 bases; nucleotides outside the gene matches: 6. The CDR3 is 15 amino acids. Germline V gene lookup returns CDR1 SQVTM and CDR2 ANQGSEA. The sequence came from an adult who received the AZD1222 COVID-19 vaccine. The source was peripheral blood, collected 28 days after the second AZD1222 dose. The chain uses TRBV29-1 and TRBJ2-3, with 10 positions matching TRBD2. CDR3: CSVEISGGASDTQYF. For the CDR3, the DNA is TGCAGCGTTGAAATAAGCGGGGGGGCCTCAGATACGCAGTATTTT.